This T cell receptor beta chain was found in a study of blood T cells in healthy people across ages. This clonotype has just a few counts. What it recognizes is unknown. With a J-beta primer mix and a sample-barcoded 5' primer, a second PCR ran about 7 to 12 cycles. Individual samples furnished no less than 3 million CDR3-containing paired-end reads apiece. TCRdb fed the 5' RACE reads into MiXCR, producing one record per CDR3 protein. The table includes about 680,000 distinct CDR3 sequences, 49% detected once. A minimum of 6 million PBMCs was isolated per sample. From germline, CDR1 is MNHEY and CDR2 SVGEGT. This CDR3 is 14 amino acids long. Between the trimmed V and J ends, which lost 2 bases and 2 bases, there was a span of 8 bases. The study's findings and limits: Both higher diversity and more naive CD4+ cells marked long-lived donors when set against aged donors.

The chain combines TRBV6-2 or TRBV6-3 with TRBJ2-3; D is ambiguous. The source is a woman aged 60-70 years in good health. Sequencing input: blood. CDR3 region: CASSYEAPTDTQYF. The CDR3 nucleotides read TGTGCCAGCAGTTACGAGGCTCCCACAGATACGCAGTATTTT.